The next 15 T cell receptor beta chains were all read from a single sample in a study of shared T cell receptors in the human thymus. TCRdb keeps only in-frame clones here, not all; method: immunoSEQ multiplex PCR. Among around 730,000 clones, over 75% were seen once, and the ten largest hold 0.008% to 0.011%. These same data were also listed under a study on human thymus T cells.

Sequencing input: thymocytes. The receptor set was obtained from a girl under three years old with a congenital heart defect.

V is TRBV7-9 and J is TRBJ2-2; no reliable D call. The V gene's germline CDR1 is SEHNR and CDR2 FQNEAQ (reference sequence). The CDR3 runs to 18 residues. V was clipped by 5 bases and J by 1 base, with 20 bases between them. The CDR3 nucleotides read TGTGCCAGCAGCCCCTTTATAAACTACCTGGAGAACACCGGGGAGCTGTTTTTT. This gives the protein CASSPFINYLENTGELFF.

There are a few counts of this clone. The V and J genes are TRBV5-5 and TRBJ1-6, with D possibly TRBD1 on 6 matching bases. V lost 3 bases and J lost 5, with 18 bases in between. CDR3 size: 17 residues. CDR1 and CDR2 (germline): SGHKS, YYEKEE (reference sequence). The CDR3 sequence is CASSWTRGDRDNSPLHF. In nucleotides, the CDR3 is TGTGCCAGCAGCTGGACCAGGGGCGATAGGGATAATTCACCCCTCCACTTT.

This sequence joins TRBV5-1 and TRBJ1-2, with 11 bases lining up with TRBD1. From germline, CDR1 is SGHRS and CDR2 YFSETQ. There are 15 residues in the CDR3. V lost 5 bases to trimming and J lost 8 bases; unmatched junction nucleotides: 11. The CDR3 DNA reads as TGCGCCAGCAGTCCGAGGACAGGGGGCGTGAGAGGCTACACCTTC. Its translation: CASSPRTGGVRGYTF.

The chain employs TRBV5-1 and TRBJ2-7, with D possibly being TRBD1 (6 bases). The CDR3 contains 18 residues. Germline CDR1 SGHRS, CDR2 YFSETQ. Trimming removed 3 bases at V and 2 bases at J, with 24 bases between. The CDR3 sequence is CASSSTTLTGHPPYEQYF. DNA for the CDR3: TGCGCCAGCAGCTCAACAACTCTAACAGGGCACCCTCCCTACGAGCAGTACTTC.

The chain recombines TRBV28 with TRBJ1-1; 8 nucleotides align to TRBD1. V gave up 5 bases and J gave up 5 bases; unmatched junction bases: 7. This CDR3 has 14 amino acids. Germline values: CDR1 MDHEN, CDR2 SYDVKM. CDR3 region: CASSPGQGGTEAFF. CDR3 in DNA: TGTGCCAGCAGTCCCGGACAGGGTGGAACTGAAGCTTTCTTT. Using reference TRBV28 and TRBJ1-1 for the parts outside the CDR3, the full variable domain is DVKVTQSSRYLVKRTGEKVFLECVQDMDHENMFWYRQDPGLGLRLIYFSYDVKMKEKGDIPEGYSVSREKKERFSLILESASTNQTSMYLCASSPGQGGTEAFFGQGTRLTVV.

The V call is TRBV18, the J call TRBJ1-1; D might be TRBD1 (5 bases). The ends were cut back, 4 bases at V and 5 bases at J, with 5 bases in the middle. Germline values: CDR1 KGHSH, CDR2 LQKENI. The CDR3 loop spans 11 amino acids. DNA for the CDR3: TGTGCCAGCTCACAGGGGACTGAAGCTTTCTTT. Translation: CASSQGTEAFF.

The gene calls are TRBV7-8 and TRBJ1-2; no clear D. Germline CDR1 SGHVS, CDR2 FQNEAQ. The length of the CDR3 is 12 residues. The germline V and J ends were trimmed by 1 base and 8 bases, with 8 bases remaining between them. CDR3 coding DNA: TGTGCCAGCAGCTTAGAAAGAGGCGGCTACACCTTC. This encodes CASSLERGGYTF.

The genes are TRBV6-1 and TRBJ2-7; the match to TRBD1 covers 7 bases. The germline CDR1 and CDR2 sequences are MNHNS and SASEGT. The CDR3 contains 16 residues. V was clipped by 0 bases and J by 3 bases; unmatched bases: 8. CDR3 coding DNA: TGTGCCAGCAGTGAAGCCTTCGGGGACAGACACTACGAGCAGTACTTC. Residues: CASSEAFGDRHYEQYF.

The CDR3 sequence: CASSEGFDQGLICGYTF. The CDR3 DNA reads TGTGCCAGCAGTGAAGGATTTGACCAGGGGCTTATATGTGGCTACACCTTC. J is TRBJ1-2 and V is TRBV6-1; a weak D match, TRBD1 (6 bases). From germline, CDR1 is MNHNS and CDR2 SASEGT. Trimming shortened V by 1 base and J by 7 bases, and 22 bases separated the two germline ends. CDR3 length: 17 amino acids.

This chain joins TRBV15 and TRBJ2-1; 11 nucleotides align to TRBD1. V was clipped by 3 bases and J by 7 bases; unmatched bases: 5. The CDR3 runs 15 residues. The V gene's germline CDR1 is LNHNV and CDR2 YYDKDF (reference sequence). The CDR3 protein is CATSRGRDRGNEQFF. DNA of the CDR3: TGTGCCACCAGCAGGGGCCGGGACAGGGGGAATGAGCAGTTCTTC.

This CDR3 is CASSSYNPLVDTHYGYTF. CDR3 bases: TGTGCCAGCAGCTCATACAACCCCCTTGTCGACACCCACTATGGCTACACCTTC. V is TRBV11-2 and J is TRBJ1-2; D not certain. The CDR3 consists of 18 residues. Per the germline V gene, CDR1 is SGHAT and CDR2 is FQNNGV. V lost 4 bases and J 3 bases, leaving 24 bases between the germline ends. Filled out from reference TRBV11-2 and TRBJ1-2, the complete variable domain reads EAGVAQSPRYKIIEKRQSVAFWCNPISGHATLYWYQQILGQGPKLLIQFQNNGVVDDSQLPKDRFSAERLKGVDSTLKIQPAKLEDSAVYLCASSSYNPLVDTHYGYTFGSGTRLTVV.

J is TRBJ2-5 and V is TRBV10-3; 8 positions agree with TRBD2. The CDR3 runs to 14 residues. The germline V gene encodes CDR1 ENHRY and CDR2 SYGVKD. Trimming removed 5 bases from V and 4 bases from J; junction bases left unmatched: 6. The DNA for the CDR3 is TGTGCCATCAGTCCGGGACTAGGGGGAGAGACCCAGTACTTC. Its protein product is CAISPGLGGETQYF.

The V call is TRBV9, the J call TRBJ2-7, with 13 bases identical to TRBD2. The ends lost 5 bases at V and 4 bases at J; junction bases unmatched: 3. Germline values: CDR1 SGDLS, CDR2 YYNGEE. The CDR3 runs 14 residues. CDR3 amino acids: CASSTGLAGYEQYF. DNA for the CDR3: TGTGCCAGCAGTACGGGACTAGCGGGATACGAGCAGTACTTC. Using reference TRBV9 and TRBJ2-7 for the parts outside the CDR3, the full variable domain is DSGVTQTPKHLITATGQRVTLRCSPRSGDLSVYWYQQSLDQGLQFLIQYYNGEERAKGNILERFSAQQFPDLHSELNLSSLELGDSALYFCASSTGLAGYEQYFGPGTRLTVT.

The chain uses TRBV30 and TRBJ2-3, with TRBD2 matching 8 bases. CDR3 length equals 17 residues. The germline CDR1 and CDR2 sequences are GTSNPN and SVGIG (reference sequence). V lost 0 bases and J lost 2; bases outside the gene matches: 10. The CDR3 nucleotides are TGTGCCTGGAGTGTCGATGTGCGGGGGGCCGTCACAGATACGCAGTATTTT. Amino acid sequence: CAWSVDVRGAVTDTQYF.

This clone was seen only once. V and J are TRBV27 and TRBJ2-5, with a possible D match to TRBD1 (6 bases). Germline values: CDR1 MNHEY, CDR2 SMNVEV (reference sequence). CDR3 length: 15 residues. The germline V and J ends were trimmed by 6 bases and 5 bases, with 19 bases remaining between them. CDR3 sequence reads: CASSLSLQGSETQYF. The CDR3 bases are TGTGCCAGCAGCCTCTCCCTACAGGGATCGGAGACCCAGTACTTC.